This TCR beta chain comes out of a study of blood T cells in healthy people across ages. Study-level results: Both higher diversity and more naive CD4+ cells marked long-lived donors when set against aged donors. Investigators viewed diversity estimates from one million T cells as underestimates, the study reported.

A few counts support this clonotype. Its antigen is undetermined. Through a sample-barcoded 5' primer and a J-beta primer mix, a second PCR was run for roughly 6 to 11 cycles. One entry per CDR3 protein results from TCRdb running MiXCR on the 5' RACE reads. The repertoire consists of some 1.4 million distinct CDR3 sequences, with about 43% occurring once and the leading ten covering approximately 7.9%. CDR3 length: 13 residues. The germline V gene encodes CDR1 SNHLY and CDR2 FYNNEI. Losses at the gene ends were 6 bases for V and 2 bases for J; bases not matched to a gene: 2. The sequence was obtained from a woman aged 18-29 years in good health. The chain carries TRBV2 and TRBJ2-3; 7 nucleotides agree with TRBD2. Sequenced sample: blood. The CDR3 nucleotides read TGTGCCAGCAGGGGGACTATCACAGATACGCAGTATTTT. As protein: CASRGTITDTQYF.